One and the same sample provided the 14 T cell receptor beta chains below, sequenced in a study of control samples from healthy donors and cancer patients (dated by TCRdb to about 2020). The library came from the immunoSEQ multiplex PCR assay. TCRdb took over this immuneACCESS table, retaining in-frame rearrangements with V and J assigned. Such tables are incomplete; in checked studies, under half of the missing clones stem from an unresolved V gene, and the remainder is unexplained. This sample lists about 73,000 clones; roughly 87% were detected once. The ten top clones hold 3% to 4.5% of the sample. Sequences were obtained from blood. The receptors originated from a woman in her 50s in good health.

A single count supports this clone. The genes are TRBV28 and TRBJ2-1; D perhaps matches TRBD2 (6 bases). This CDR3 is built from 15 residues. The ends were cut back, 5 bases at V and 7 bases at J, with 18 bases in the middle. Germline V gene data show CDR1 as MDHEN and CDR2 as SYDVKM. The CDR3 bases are TGTGCCAGCAGTAAAGAGGCGGGAAAGAGGAATGAGCAGTTCTTC. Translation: CASSKEAGKRNEQFF.

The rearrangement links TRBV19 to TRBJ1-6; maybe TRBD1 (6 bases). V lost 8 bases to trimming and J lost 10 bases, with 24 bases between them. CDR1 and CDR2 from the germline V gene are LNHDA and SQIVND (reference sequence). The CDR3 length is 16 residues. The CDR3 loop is CASGRGSRGSQSPLHF. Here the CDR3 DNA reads TGTGCCAGTGGAAGAGGCAGCAGGGGATCTCAGTCACCCCTCCACTTT.

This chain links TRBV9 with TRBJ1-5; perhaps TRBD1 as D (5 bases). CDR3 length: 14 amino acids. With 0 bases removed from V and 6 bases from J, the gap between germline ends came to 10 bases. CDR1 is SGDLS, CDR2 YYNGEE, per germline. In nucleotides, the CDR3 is TGTGCCAGCAGCGTAGCTATGGGGGGTCAGCCCCAGCATTTT. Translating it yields CASSVAMGGQPQHF.

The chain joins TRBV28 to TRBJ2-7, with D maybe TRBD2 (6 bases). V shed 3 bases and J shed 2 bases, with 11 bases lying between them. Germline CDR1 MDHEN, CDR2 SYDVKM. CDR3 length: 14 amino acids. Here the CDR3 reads CASSFLGLAYEQYF. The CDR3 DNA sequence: TGTGCCAGCAGTTTTCTGGGACTTGCCTACGAGCAGTACTTC.

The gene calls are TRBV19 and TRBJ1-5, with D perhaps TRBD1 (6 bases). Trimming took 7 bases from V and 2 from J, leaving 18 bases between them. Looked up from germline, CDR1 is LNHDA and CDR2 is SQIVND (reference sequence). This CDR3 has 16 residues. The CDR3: CASTTQGAIGNQPQHF. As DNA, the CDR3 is TGTGCCAGTACAACACAGGGAGCGATCGGCAATCAGCCCCAGCATTTT.

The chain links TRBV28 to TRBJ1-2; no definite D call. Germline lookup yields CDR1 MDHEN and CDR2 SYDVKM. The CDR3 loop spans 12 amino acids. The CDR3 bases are TGTGCATGTAATAAGGGCGGCTATGGCTACACCTTC. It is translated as CACNKGGYGYTF.

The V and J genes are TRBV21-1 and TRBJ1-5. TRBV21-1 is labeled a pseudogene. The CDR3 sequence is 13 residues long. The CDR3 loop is CASRDFSNQPQHF. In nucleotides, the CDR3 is TGTGCCAGCCGGGACTTTAGCAATCAGCCCCAGCATTTT.

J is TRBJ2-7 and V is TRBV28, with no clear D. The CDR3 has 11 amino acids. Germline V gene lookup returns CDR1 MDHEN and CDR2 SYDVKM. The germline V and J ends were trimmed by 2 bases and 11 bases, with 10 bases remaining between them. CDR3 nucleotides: TGTGCCAGCAGTTTAAGGGCGTCTAAGTACTTC. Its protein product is CASSLRASKYF.

In DNA, the CDR3 is TGTGCCAGCAGTTCCCAAACACACAGGGAGGGGGCTAACTATGGCTACACCTTC. It yields the protein CASSSQTHREGANYGYTF. The chain links TRBV28 to TRBJ1-2; a possible D gene is TRBD1 (6 bases). V was cut by 4 bases and J by 0 bases, with 21 bases left in between. Per germline, CDR1 MDHEN and CDR2 SYDVKM. The CDR3 is 18 amino acids.

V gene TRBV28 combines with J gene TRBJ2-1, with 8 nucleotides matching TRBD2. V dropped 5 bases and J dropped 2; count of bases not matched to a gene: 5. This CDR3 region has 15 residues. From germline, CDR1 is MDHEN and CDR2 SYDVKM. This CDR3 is CASSETSATYNEQFF. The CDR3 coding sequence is TGTGCCAGCAGTGAGACTAGCGCTACCTACAATGAGCAGTTCTTC.

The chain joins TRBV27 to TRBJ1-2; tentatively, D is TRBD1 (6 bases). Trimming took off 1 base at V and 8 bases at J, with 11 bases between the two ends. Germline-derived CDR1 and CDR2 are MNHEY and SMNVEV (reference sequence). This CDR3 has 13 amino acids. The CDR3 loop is CASSLWGAEGYTF. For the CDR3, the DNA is TGTGCCAGCAGTTTATGGGGGGCTGAGGGCTACACCTTC.

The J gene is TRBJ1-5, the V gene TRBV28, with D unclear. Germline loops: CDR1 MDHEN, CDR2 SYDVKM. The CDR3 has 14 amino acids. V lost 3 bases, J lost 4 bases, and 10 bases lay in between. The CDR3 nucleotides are TGTGCCAGCAGTTTGGAGGCTACGAATCAGCCCCAGCATTTT. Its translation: CASSLEATNQPQHF.

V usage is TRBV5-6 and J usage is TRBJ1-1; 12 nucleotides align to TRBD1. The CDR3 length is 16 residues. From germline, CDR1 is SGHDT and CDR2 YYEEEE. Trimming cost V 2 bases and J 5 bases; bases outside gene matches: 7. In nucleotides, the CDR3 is TGTGCCAGCAGCTTCGGGACAGGGGGCGGATCTACTGAAGCTTTCTTT. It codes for CASSFGTGGGSTEAFF. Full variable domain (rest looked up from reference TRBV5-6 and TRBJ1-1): DAGVTQSPTHLIKTRGQQVTLRCSPKSGHDTVSWYQQALGQGPQFIFQYYEEEERQRGNFPDRFSGHQFPNYSSELNVNALLLGDSALYLCASSFGTGGGSTEAFFGQGTRLTVV.

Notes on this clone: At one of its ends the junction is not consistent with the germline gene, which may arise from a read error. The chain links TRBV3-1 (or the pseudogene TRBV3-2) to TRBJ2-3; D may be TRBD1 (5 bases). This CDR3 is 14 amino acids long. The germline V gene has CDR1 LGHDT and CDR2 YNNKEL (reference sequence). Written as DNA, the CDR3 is TGTGCCAGCAGCAAAGACAGAAACACAGATACGCAGTATTTT. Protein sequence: CASSKDRNTDTQYF.